Shown below are 16 T cell receptor beta chains from a single sample sequenced in a study of blood T cells in healthy people across ages. Together with a sample-barcoded 5' primer, a J-beta primer mix was included in a second PCR lasting 7 to 11 cycles. MiXCR, applied by TCRdb to the 5' RACE reads, yields one record per CDR3 protein. The sample contains about 580,000 distinct CDR3 sequences, less than 60% of which appear only once. Sequenced material: blood. The receptors derive from a man older than 75 in good health.

The J gene is TRBJ2-2, the V gene TRBV6-6; tentative D call: TRBD2 (5 bases). The CDR3 spans 13 residues. In germline, CDR1 is MNHNY, CDR2 SVGAGI (reference sequence). Trimming left V 6 bases short and J 4 bases short, with 9 bases between. The CDR3 loop reads CASSLSGTGELFF. CDR3 bases: TGTGCCAGCAGCCTCAGCGGCACCGGGGAGCTGTTTTTT.

The CDR3 coding sequence is TGTGCCAGCAGCTTAGTGGCGATTAGCTCCTACAATGAGCAGTTCTTC. This encodes CASSLVAISSYNEQFF. V is TRBV7-2 and J is TRBJ2-1; D ambiguous. The CDR3 sequence is 16 residues long. Germline V gene lookup returns CDR1 SGHTA and CDR2 FQGNSA. The germline V and J ends were trimmed by 1 base and 0 bases, with 10 bases remaining between them.

This clonotype was detected many times. The gene calls are TRBV6-5 and TRBJ1-1; 7 nucleotides agree with TRBD1. The CDR3 spans 15 residues. With V trimmed by 2 bases and J by 7 bases, 10 bases remained unmatched. Germline V lookup: CDR1 MNHEY, CDR2 SVGAGI. The CDR3 DNA sequence: TGTGCCAGCAGTTACACCGCTGACAGGGCCGGTGAAGCTTTCTTT. Its protein is CASSYTADRAGEAFF.

The V gene is TRBV7-3, the J gene TRBJ2-3; the D is unclear. This CDR3 has 13 residues. Germline values: CDR1 SGHTA, CDR2 FQGTGA. V was pared by 6 bases and J by 2 bases, with 9 bases between. In DNA form, the CDR3 reads TGTGCCAGCAGTCCCGAACACACAGATACGCAGTATTTT. Its protein is CASSPEHTDTQYF.

This chain connects TRBV20-1 to TRBJ1-4; 7 positions agree with TRBD1. Germline assignment: CDR1 DFQATT and CDR2 SNEGSKA (reference sequence). The CDR3 contains 13 residues. Trimming took 7 bases from V and 3 from J; bases not matched to a gene: 5. The CDR3 reads CSVGGQPNEKLFF. The CDR3 region has the DNA TGCAGTGTAGGGGGACAGCCTAATGAAAAACTGTTTTTT.

This clonotype was recorded a few times. In DNA, the CDR3 is TGTGCCAGCAGCTTAGGGACGGGGGCAAGGACTGAAGCTTTCTTT. The encoded protein is CASSLGTGARTEAFF. This chain links TRBV7-3 with TRBJ1-1; tentatively, D is TRBD1 (6 bases). The CDR3 sequence is 15 residues long. V shed 2 bases and J shed 5 bases, with 15 bases lying between them. Germline V gene lookup returns CDR1 SGHTA and CDR2 FQGTGA.

This clonotype was recorded a few times. The chain joins TRBV7-2 to TRBJ1-1, with D possibly being TRBD1 (6 bases). Deletions cut 6 bases from V and 9 bases from J, with 20 bases between. Germline V gene sequence: CDR1 SGHTA, CDR2 FQGNSA. This CDR3 spans 14 amino acids. CDR3 bases: TGTGCCAGCAGTTCCCACGGGGGGCGAGCTCAAGCTTTCTTT. Protein: CASSSHGGRAQAFF. The full variable domain, with the rest looked up from reference TRBV7-2 and TRBJ1-1, is GAGVSQSPSNKVTEKGKDVELRCDPISGHTALYWYRQSLGQGLEFLIYFQGNSAPDKSGLPSDRFSAERTGGSVSTLTIQRTQQEDSAVYLCASSSHGGRAQAFFGQGTRLTVV.

This clonotype was observed a handful of times. V and J are TRBV5-6 and TRBJ2-1; TRBD2 aligns across 8 bases. With V trimmed by 5 bases and J by 7 bases, 8 bases remained unmatched. The CDR3 contains 14 residues. Germline-derived CDR1 and CDR2 are SGHDT and YYEEEE. Written as DNA, the CDR3 is TGTGCCAGCAGTCTATGGACTAGCCGGAATGAGCAGTTCTTC. Its translation is CASSLWTSRNEQFF. The entire variable domain, with the rest obtained from reference TRBV5-6 and TRBJ2-1, is as follows: DAGVTQSPTHLIKTRGQQVTLRCSPKSGHDTVSWYQQALGQGPQFIFQYYEEEERQRGNFPDRFSGHQFPNYSSELNVNALLLGDSALYLCASSLWTSRNEQFFGPGTRLTVL.

The J gene is TRBJ2-1, the V gene TRBV24-1; 8 nucleotides agree with TRBD2. V was clipped by 4 bases and J by 0 bases; unmatched bases: 7. Germline V lookup: CDR1 KGHDR, CDR2 SFDVKD. The CDR3 runs to 17 residues. CDR3 in amino acids: CATSDVLADSSYNEQFF. DNA for the CDR3: TGTGCCACCAGTGACGTACTAGCGGACAGCTCCTACAATGAGCAGTTCTTC.

This clonotype was counted between two and nine times. This chain links TRBV10-3 with TRBJ2-4; 14 positions agree with TRBD2. This CDR3 contains 16 residues. Trimming removed 6 bases from V and 3 bases from J; junction bases left unmatched: 4. Germline V lookup: CDR1 ENHRY, CDR2 SYGVKD. CDR3 DNA: TGTGCCATCAGCCCGGGACTAGCGGGAGACAAAAACATTCAGTACTTC. Its protein product is CAISPGLAGDKNIQYF.

Comment on this clonotype: A much bigger clone sits one base away, suggesting this may be a read error. The chain carries TRBV6-5 and TRBJ2-3; D remains unclear. V lost 11 bases, J lost 2 bases, and 14 bases lay in between. The CDR3 covers 13 residues. In germline, CDR1 is MNHEY, CDR2 SVGAGI. CDR3 DNA: TGTGCCGCCGCCCCCGGGCACACAGATACGCAGTATTTT. Encoded protein: CAAAPGHTDTQYF.

With regard to this clonotype: The junction does not match germline at one end; this may be a read error. V is TRBV27 and J is TRBJ2-7; the match to TRBD1 covers 11 bases. CDR3 length equals 12 residues. Per germline, CDR1 MNHEY and CDR2 SMNVEV (reference sequence). The CDR3 spells CASGQGAYGQYF. The CDR3 DNA sequence: TGTGCCAGTGGACAGGGGGCCTACGGGCAGTACTTC.

CDR3 sequence (DNA): TGCAGTGCTAGGATAGGACAGGGCGAGCAGTACTTC. Protein product: CSARIGQGEQYF. The rearrangement links TRBV20-1 to TRBJ2-7; 8 bases line up with TRBD1. The CDR3 runs to 12 residues. With V trimmed by 3 bases and J by 6 bases, 4 bases remained unmatched. Germline-derived CDR1 and CDR2 are DFQATT and SNEGSKA (reference sequence).

This clonotype was seen a few times. In nucleotides, the CDR3 is TGCAGTGCCCCGGGACGGCCTACACATGCAGCTTTCTTT. It specifies CSAPGRPTHAAFF. V and J are TRBV20-1 and TRBJ1-1; a possible D gene is TRBD1 (5 bases). Germline V gene data show CDR1 as DFQATT and CDR2 as SNEGSKA (reference sequence). The CDR3 length is 13 residues. V was cut by 6 bases and J by 10 bases, with 21 bases left in between.

The V gene is TRBV7-2, the J gene TRBJ2-5, with 10 bases that match TRBD2. The J call may be mistaken, given a closer DNA end match to TRBJ2-7. The CDR3 runs to 15 residues. Per the germline V gene, CDR1 is SGHTA and CDR2 is FQGNSA. The CDR3 DNA is TGTGCCAGCAGCTTAGGGAGCGGGGGGGCGTTCGAGCAGTACTTC. Protein sequence: CASSLGSGGAFEQYF.

Here the CDR3 DNA reads TGTGCCAGCAGTTCCCATAGCGGGAGAGAGACCCAGTACTTC. Protein product: CASSSHSGRETQYF. The chain carries TRBV6-5 and TRBJ2-7, with 9 bases lining up with TRBD2. The J call is doubtful: the DNA matches TRBJ2-5 better. The germline gives CDR1 MNHEY, CDR2 SVGAGI. The CDR3 runs 14 residues.